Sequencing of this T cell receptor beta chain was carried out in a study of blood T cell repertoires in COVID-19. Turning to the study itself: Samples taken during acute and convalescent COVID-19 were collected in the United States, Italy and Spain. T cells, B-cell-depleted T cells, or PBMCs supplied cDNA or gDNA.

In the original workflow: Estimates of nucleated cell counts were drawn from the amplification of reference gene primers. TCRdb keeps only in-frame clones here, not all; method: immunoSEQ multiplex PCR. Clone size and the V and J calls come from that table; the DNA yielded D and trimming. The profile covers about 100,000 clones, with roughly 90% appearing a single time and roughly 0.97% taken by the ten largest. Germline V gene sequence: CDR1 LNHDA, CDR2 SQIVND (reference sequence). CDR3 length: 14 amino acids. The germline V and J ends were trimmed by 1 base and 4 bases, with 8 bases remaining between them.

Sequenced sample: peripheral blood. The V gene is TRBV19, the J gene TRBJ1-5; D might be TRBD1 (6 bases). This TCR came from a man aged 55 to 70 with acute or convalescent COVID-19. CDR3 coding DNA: TGTGCCAGTAGTATAGCAGGGGTGAATCAGCCCCAGCATTTT. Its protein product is CASSIAGVNQPQHF.